This TCR beta chain appears in the sequencing data of a study of early T cells in non-severe SARS-CoV-2 infection. Study-level information: RNA in bulk from unsorted whole blood was sequenced, and chains were unpaired. General study results and limits: Matching results from VDJdb favored anti-spike CD8 responses, leaving private and CD4 specificities undetected.

cDNA molecules, individually, were tagged with unique molecular identifiers. TCRdb reprocessed the 5' RACE reads via MiXCR and lists one record per CDR3 protein. Of tens of thousands of distinct CDR3 sequences listed, around 4% are singletons. The germline CDR1 and CDR2 sequences are MDHEN and SYDVKM. Deletions cut 5 bases from V and 1 base from J, with 11 bases between. The CDR3 has 14 amino acids. This clonotype was counted at least ten times. Antigen unknown. The genes are TRBV28 and TRBJ1-1; D is unresolved. This TCR was recovered from an adult who was a healthcare worker with PCR-confirmed SARS-CoV-2 infection or an uninfected control (not recorded which). Source material: whole blood. The CDR3 protein is CASSPHRKNTEAFF. The CDR3 coding sequence is TGTGCCAGCAGTCCCCACAGAAAGAACACTGAAGCTTTCTTT.